The 19 T cell receptor beta chains given below trace back to one sample, sequenced in a study of identical twins. Each CDR3 protein is one row after TCRdb ran MiXCR on the 5' RACE reads. The sample yields about 200,000 distinct CDR3 sequences, about 11% seen once. The sample consisted of memory T cells sorted from blood. The receptors were gathered from a man between 45 and 60 years old in good health.

This clonotype has a count of ten or more. This chain uses TRBV29-1 with TRBJ2-7, with unresolved D. Germline V gene sequence: CDR1 SQVTM, CDR2 ANQGSEA. The ends were cut back, 4 bases at V and 5 bases at J, with 12 bases in the middle. This CDR3 has 12 amino acids. CDR3 DNA: TGCAGCGTTGCCGTCAGGAGAGACGAGCAGTACTTC. It is translated as CSVAVRRDEQYF.

This clonotype has a handful of counts. V gene TRBV19 combines with J gene TRBJ2-1, with D uncertain. There are 15 residues in the CDR3. The V gene's germline CDR1 is LNHDA and CDR2 SQIVND (reference sequence). Trimming cost V 5 bases and J 0 bases, with 11 bases left between them. The chain's CDR3 is CASSLQYSSYNEQFF. CDR3 bases: TGTGCCAGTAGTTTACAATACAGCTCCTACAATGAGCAGTTCTTC.

A few counts support this clonotype. This chain joins TRBV28 and TRBJ2-3; D is uncertain. The germline V gene encodes CDR1 MDHEN and CDR2 SYDVKM. V shed 2 bases and J shed 0 bases, with 18 bases lying between them. There are 18 residues in the CDR3. The CDR3 protein is CASSLRQSLGYSTDTQYF. The CDR3 DNA follows: TGTGCCAGCAGTTTACGCCAGTCCCTGGGGTATAGCACAGATACGCAGTATTTT.

There are many counts of this clonotype. The chain carries TRBV7-9 and TRBJ2-7, with a tentative D call TRBD1 (6 bases). V was shortened by 5 bases and J by 2 bases, with 10 bases between the two germline ends. The CDR3 length is 13 residues. Germline CDR1 reads SEHNR; CDR2 reads FQNEAQ (reference sequence). CDR3 sequence: CASSPRGPYEQYF. The CDR3, as DNA: TGTGCCAGCAGCCCCAGGGGACCCTACGAGCAGTACTTC.

This clonotype was counted at least ten times. V and J are TRBV7-3 and TRBJ2-1; TRBD2 matches 7 bases. CDR3 size: 13 residues. Germline V lookup: CDR1 SGHTA, CDR2 FQGTGA. The junction had 8 bases not matched to a gene; V was cut back by 1 base and J by 14 bases. In DNA form, the CDR3 reads TGTGCCAGCAGCTTAAATCTGGGAGGGATCAAGTTCTTC. The encoded protein is CASSLNLGGIKFF.

The genes are TRBV4-3 and TRBJ1-3; 7 nucleotides align to TRBD1. The length of the CDR3 is 16 residues. Trimming removed 4 bases from V and 2 bases from J; junction bases left unmatched: 8. Per the germline V gene, CDR1 is LGHNA and CDR2 is YSLEER. The DNA of the CDR3 is TGCGCCAGCAGCCCCGGGGGACAGAGGGCTGGAAACACCATATATTTT. Encoded protein: CASSPGGQRAGNTIYF.

This clonotype was observed at least ten times. The J gene is TRBJ2-1, the V gene TRBV20-1; 9 bases are a match to TRBD2. The V gene end was trimmed by 0 bases and the J gene end by 4 bases; junction bases not matched to a gene: 7. From germline, CDR1 is DFQATT and CDR2 SNEGSKA (reference sequence). There are 16 residues in the CDR3. The CDR3 DNA reads TGCAGTGCTAGAGAACAGGGTAGCGGGAGTTACAATGAGCAGTTCTTC. Protein: CSAREQGSGSYNEQFF.

This clonotype was counted a few times. The genes are TRBV5-1 and TRBJ2-3; D ambiguous. CDR3 length: 13 amino acids. V was shortened by 3 bases and J by 10 bases, with 15 bases between the two germline ends. The V gene's germline CDR1 is SGHRS and CDR2 YFSETQ. Written as DNA, the CDR3 is TGCGCCAGCAGCTCCTCGAATAATCGGGCGCAGTATTTT. It translates to CASSSSNNRAQYF.

J is TRBJ1-5 and V is TRBV6-5, with 10 bases lining up with TRBD1. This CDR3 has 15 amino acids. Germline values: CDR1 MNHEY, CDR2 SVGAGI. Trimming at V came to 0 bases and at J to 4 bases, leaving 0 bases not matched to a gene. CDR3 region: CASSYSGQGNQPQHF. The DNA for the CDR3 is TGTGCCAGCAGTTACTCGGGACAGGGGAATCAGCCCCAGCATTTT.

The chain links TRBV18 to TRBJ2-7; D ambiguous. This CDR3 region has 13 residues. Between the trimmed V and J ends, which lost 3 bases and 2 bases, there was a span of 8 bases. Germline V gives CDR1 KGHSH, CDR2 LQKENI. CDR3 nucleotides: TGTGCCAGCTCACCTTCTATGACCTACGAGCAGTACTTC. Translating gives CASSPSMTYEQYF.

In its sample, this clonotype was seen many times. The chain carries TRBV11-2 and TRBJ2-5; no firm D call. This CDR3 spans 14 amino acids. V dropped 5 bases and J dropped 1 base, with 11 bases sitting between them. CDR1 SGHAT and CDR2 FQNNGV come from the germline V gene. DNA for the CDR3: TGTGCCAGCAGCCCTCAATGGACCCAAGAGACCCAGTACTTC. This sequence encodes CASSPQWTQETQYF. The variable domain in full, completed from reference TRBV11-2 and TRBJ2-5, reads EAGVAQSPRYKIIEKRQSVAFWCNPISGHATLYWYQQILGQGPKLLIQFQNNGVVDDSQLPKDRFSAERLKGVDSTLKIQPAKLEDSAVYLCASSPQWTQETQYFGPGTRLLVL.

This clonotype has ten or more counts. This CDR3 is CASRNSEGTYEQYF. The DNA for the CDR3 is TGTGCCAGCAGAAACAGTGAGGGGACCTACGAGCAGTACTTC. The V call is TRBV7-9, the J call TRBJ2-7; D tentatively reads TRBD1 or TRBD2 (5 bases each). Germline loops: CDR1 SEHNR, CDR2 FQNEAQ (reference sequence). This CDR3 is 14 amino acids long. V was clipped by 6 bases and J by 2 bases, with 14 bases between them.

The chain is built from TRBV20-1 and TRBJ2-7; the match to TRBD2 covers 7 bases. Trimming took 4 bases from V and 5 from J; bases not matched to a gene: 20. This CDR3 comprises 17 residues. The germline CDR1 and CDR2 sequences are DFQATT and SNEGSKA (reference sequence). The CDR3 region is CSAIPPGGVPSSDEQYF. In DNA form, the CDR3 reads TGCAGTGCTATCCCCCCGGGGGGAGTCCCCTCATCGGACGAGCAGTACTTC.

This clonotype was observed a few times. The chain combines TRBV5-1 with TRBJ1-1; weak D call: TRBD1 (5 bases). Germline V gene lookup returns CDR1 SGHRS and CDR2 YFSETQ. The CDR3 has 15 residues. V dropped 6 bases and J dropped 5 bases, with 20 bases sitting between them. The CDR3 region is CASNEGTGKGTEAFF. CDR3 DNA sequence: TGCGCCAGCAACGAAGGGACGGGGAAGGGGACTGAAGCTTTCTTT.

The sample holds many counts of this clonotype. This chain joins TRBV29-1 and TRBJ2-2; 12 bases are a match to TRBD2. The J segment lost 6 bases and the V segment lost 4 bases, leaving 3 bases of the junction unmatched. The CDR3 sequence is 14 residues long. Germline V gives CDR1 SQVTM, CDR2 ANQGSEA. The CDR3 loop reads CSVGLAGESGELFF. The DNA of the CDR3 is TGCAGCGTTGGACTAGCGGGAGAATCCGGGGAGCTGTTTTTT.

This clonotype was detected a few times. Written as DNA, the CDR3 is TGTGCCAGCAGCCGCCGACTAGCGGGAGGGCCAGTTAACACCGGGGAGCTGTTTTTT. Protein sequence: CASSRRLAGGPVNTGELFF. The rearrangement joins TRBV7-8 to TRBJ2-2; 14 bases are shared with TRBD2. V dropped 5 bases and J dropped 2; count of bases not matched to a gene: 10. This CDR3 is built from 19 residues. Per germline, CDR1 SGHVS and CDR2 FQNEAQ.

This clonotype was seen a handful of times. This sequence joins TRBV14 and TRBJ2-5; TRBD2 is a possible D gene (5 bases). Per the germline V gene, CDR1 is SGHDN and CDR2 is FVKESK. The CDR3 is 14 amino acids. The V gene lost 0 bases and the J gene lost 7 bases, with 12 bases spanning the gap. Here the CDR3 reads CASSQDGVRGTQYF. The CDR3 DNA follows: TGTGCCAGCAGCCAAGATGGGGTCCGGGGGACCCAGTACTTC.

Many counts were recorded for this clonotype. The chain has TRBV20-1 and TRBJ1-2; 7 bases line up with TRBD1. This CDR3 is 15 amino acids long. Germline CDR1 reads DFQATT; CDR2 reads SNEGSKA (reference sequence). The ends lost 2 bases at V and 0 bases at J; junction bases unmatched: 6. CDR3 sequence: CSARSTGTANYGYTF. In nucleotides, the CDR3 is TGCAGTGCTAGATCGACAGGGACAGCTAACTATGGCTACACCTTC.

The chain links TRBV4-1 to TRBJ1-4, with no clear D. Trimming left V 1 base short and J 4 bases short, with 10 bases between. Germline V gene lookup returns CDR1 MGHRA and CDR2 YSYEKL. The CDR3 covers 15 residues. This CDR3 is CASSQVLQLNEKLFF. The CDR3 nucleotides are TGCGCCAGCAGCCAAGTTTTACAGCTTAATGAAAAACTGTTTTTT.